This T cell receptor (beta chain) originates from a study of blood T cell repertoires in COVID-19. The germline V gene has CDR1 SGHTA and CDR2 FQGNSA. With 1 base removed from V and 4 bases from J, the gap between germline ends came to 8 bases. CDR3 length equals 13 residues. Assay: immunoSEQ multiplex PCR; the TCRdb copy retains only in-frame clones and omits some. The data hold around 390,000 clones, with around nine tenths observed a single time. The sequence was obtained from a woman in her forties or fifties who had recovered from COVID-19. Sequencing input: PBMCs or T cells enriched from blood (not recorded which). The gene calls are TRBV7-2 and TRBJ2-7; D ambiguous. CDR3 coding DNA: TGTGCCAGCAGCTTAGGGGCGTCTTACGAGCAGTACTTC. Its translation: CASSLGASYEQYF.